The 21 T cell receptor beta chains below were found in one sample sequenced in a study of identical twins. TCRdb recomputed calls from the 5' RACE reads with MiXCR, one row per CDR3 protein. The profile covers 500,000 or so distinct CDR3 sequences, with 12% to 15% appearing a single time and approximately 0.52% taken by the ten largest. The same data also went into a second study, on yellow fever vaccine responses in identical twins.

The sample consisted of CD4+ T cells sorted from blood. The receptor source for this set is a woman in her late teens or twenties in good health.

This clonotype was recorded a few times. V is TRBV5-1 and J is TRBJ1-4; 7 bases align to TRBD1. V was clipped by 3 bases and J by 7 bases; unmatched bases: 6. Germline V gene lookup returns CDR1 SGHRS and CDR2 YFSETQ. This CDR3 has 14 residues. The CDR3 sequence: CASSSAGGTEKLFF. Here the CDR3 DNA reads TGCGCCAGCAGCTCGGCAGGGGGTACTGAAAAACTGTTTTTT.

This clonotype was observed a few times. The junction and the germline gene differ at one end; a read error may be behind it. The chain is built from TRBV5-1 and TRBJ2-2, with D possibly matching TRBD1 (6 bases). The CDR3 totals 15 residues. Germline values: CDR1 SGHRS, CDR2 YFSETQ. The CDR3 here is CASSLAKGETGELFF. The CDR3 region has the DNA TGCGCCAGCAGCTTGGCCAAGGGGGAGACCGGGGAGCTGTTCTTT. Looking up the rest from reference TRBV5-1 and TRBJ2-2 gives the full variable domain: KAGVTQTPRYLIKTRGQQVTLSCSPISGHRSVSWYQQTPGQGLQFLFEYFSETQRNKGNFPGRFSGRQFSNSRSEMNVSTLELGDSALYLCASSLAKGETGELFFGEGSRLTVL.

The CDR3 protein is CSAIGSGGAVGGYF. Written as DNA, the CDR3 is TGCAGTGCTATCGGTTCGGGAGGGGCTGTGGGGGGGTACTTC. The J gene is TRBJ2-4, the V gene TRBV20-1; 8 nucleotides align to TRBD2. This CDR3 is built from 14 residues. V gave up 4 bases and J gave up 15 bases; unmatched junction bases: 17. Germline assignment: CDR1 DFQATT and CDR2 SNEGSKA (reference sequence).

The rearrangement uses TRBV12-3 or TRBV12-4 and TRBJ2-1; 10 nucleotides match TRBD2. The CDR3 spans 17 residues. V lost 1 base, J lost 8 bases, and 11 bases stayed unmatched. The CDR3 region is CASSLERLAGVVHEQFF. CDR3 DNA sequence: TGTGCCAGCAGTTTAGAGAGGCTAGCGGGAGTGGTGCATGAGCAGTTCTTC.

This clonotype has just a few counts. This rearrangement joins TRBV12-3 or TRBV12-4 to TRBJ2-5, with D perhaps TRBD1 (6 bases). Trimming shortened V by 6 bases and J by 6 bases, and 20 bases separated the two germline ends. The CDR3 is 15 amino acids. The CDR3 nucleotides read TGTGCCAGCAGCAGACTACAGGGACCGGTCCAGACCCAGTACTTC. It encodes CASSRLQGPVQTQYF.

This clonotype has only a few counts. J is TRBJ2-3 and V is TRBV6-1, with D perhaps given as TRBD1 or TRBD2 (5 bases each). CDR1 and CDR2 from the germline V gene are MNHNS and SASEGT. V lost 7 bases and J 2 bases, leaving 13 bases between the germline ends. The CDR3 runs to 14 residues. This chain's CDR3 is CASKGRGDTDTQYF. The CDR3, as DNA: TGTGCCAGCAAGGGTAGGGGAGACACAGATACGCAGTATTTT.

The rearrangement links TRBV5-1 to TRBJ2-1; 8 nucleotides line up with TRBD1. The ends lost 4 bases at V and 9 bases at J; junction bases unmatched: 9. CDR1 is SGHRS and CDR2 is YFSETQ in the germline V gene. The CDR3 is made up of 14 amino acids. The CDR3 reads CASSPGQGWGEQFF. In nucleotides, the CDR3 is TGCGCCAGCAGCCCAGGACAGGGATGGGGTGAGCAGTTCTTC.

The rearrangement uses TRBV12-3 or TRBV12-4 and TRBJ2-1; 11 nucleotides align to TRBD1. Losses at the gene ends were 10 bases for V and 8 bases for J; bases not matched to a gene: 13. CDR3 length equals 15 residues. The CDR3 bases are TGTGCCACCAAACCCCGGGACAGGGGGAGGGATGAGCAGTTCTTC. Its protein is CATKPRDRGRDEQFF.

The chain carries TRBV25-1 and TRBJ2-3; no clear D gene. Looked up from germline, CDR1 is MGHDK and CDR2 is SYGVNS. Deletions cut 3 bases from V and 2 bases from J, with 9 bases between. The CDR3 consists of 14 residues. CDR3 in amino acids: CASSDYPLTDTQYF. Here the CDR3 DNA reads TGTGCCAGCAGTGATTACCCACTCACAGATACGCAGTATTTT.

This clonotype was counted between two and nine times. The CDR3 nucleotides read TGCAGTGCTAGTGCGGGTCACGAGCAGTACTTC. Translating it yields CSASAGHEQYF. The V call is TRBV20-1, the J call TRBJ2-7, with D tentatively TRBD2 (5 bases). The germline V and J ends were trimmed by 3 bases and 5 bases, with 8 bases remaining between them. Germline V gene lookup returns CDR1 DFQATT and CDR2 SNEGSKA (reference sequence). The CDR3 runs to 11 residues.

There are a few counts of this clonotype. The J gene is TRBJ2-4, the V gene TRBV7-8, with D possibly TRBD1 on 5 matching bases. V lost 0 bases, J lost 0 bases, and 12 bases lay in between. The CDR3 extends over 17 amino acids. Germline loops: CDR1 SGHVS, CDR2 FQNEAQ. CDR3 in amino acids: CASSLALGAVAKNIQYF. CDR3 bases: TGTGCCAGCAGCTTAGCGCTAGGGGCTGTAGCCAAAAACATTCAGTACTTC.

This clonotype was counted a few times. The rearrangement joins TRBV5-1 to TRBJ2-3; D may be TRBD2 (6 bases). Germline V CDR1 and CDR2: SGHRS, YFSETQ. The CDR3 is 14 amino acids. V dropped 4 bases and J dropped 6 bases, with 15 bases sitting between them. CDR3 sequence (DNA): TGCGCCAGCAGCGCGGGACCCCTTGAGGATACGCAGTATTTT. Translation: CASSAGPLEDTQYF.

This rearrangement joins TRBV7-8 to TRBJ1-5; TRBD1 matches at 10 bases. The CDR3 consists of 15 residues. After removal of 5 bases from V and 4 bases from J, the junction contained 5 bases not matched to a gene. Germline assignment: CDR1 SGHVS and CDR2 FQNEAQ. CDR3 protein: CASSPRTGGNQPQHF. CDR3 nucleotide sequence: TGTGCCAGCAGCCCGAGGACAGGGGGAAATCAGCCCCAGCATTTT.

This clonotype was counted only a few times. The V gene is TRBV11-2, the J gene TRBJ2-5; D is unresolved. This CDR3 comprises 12 residues. V lost 5 bases and J lost 4, with 8 bases in between. Germline CDR1 SGHAT, CDR2 FQNNGV. The CDR3 reads CASSQPVETQYF. The CDR3 DNA is TGTGCCAGCAGCCAGCCGGTAGAGACCCAGTACTTC.

This clonotype has a handful of counts. This chain uses TRBV15 with TRBJ2-4; D unclear. V was clipped by 4 bases and J by 9 bases, with 10 bases between them. The CDR3 has 12 amino acids. CDR1 is LNHNV, CDR2 YYDKDF, per germline (reference sequence). The DNA of the CDR3 is TGTGCCACCAGCACCCCGACGGGCATTCAGTACTTC. Translation: CATSTPTGIQYF.

The V call is TRBV20-1, the J call TRBJ2-5, with 10 positions matching TRBD2. Germline assignment: CDR1 DFQATT and CDR2 SNEGSKA (reference sequence). The V gene end was trimmed by 3 bases and the J gene end by 2 bases; junction bases not matched to a gene: 6. CDR3 length equals 15 residues. CDR3 nucleotides: TGCAGTGCTAGCCCCCTTAGCGGGGGGCAAGAGACCCAGTACTTC. Translating it yields CSASPLSGGQETQYF.

The V call is TRBV7-8, the J call TRBJ2-3; TRBD2 matches at 7 bases. The CDR3 consists of 18 residues. Trimming at V came to 5 bases and at J to 2 bases, leaving 16 bases not matched to a gene. Germline CDR1 is SGHVS and CDR2 is FQNEAQ. CDR3 coding DNA: TGTGCCAGCAGCCCAACAGGTTGGGTAGCGGGTATCACAGATACGCAGTATTTT. Translated: CASSPTGWVAGITDTQYF.

In this sample, this clonotype turned up a few times. This sequence joins TRBV11-2 and TRBJ2-7; TRBD1 matches 10 bases. This CDR3 region has 12 residues. Germline V gene sequence: CDR1 SGHAT, CDR2 FQNNGV. Trimming removed 4 bases from V and 9 bases from J; junction bases left unmatched: 3. CDR3 nucleotides: TGTGCCAGCAGCTCCGGGACAGGGGCGCAGTACTTC. Encoded protein: CASSSGTGAQYF.

This clonotype has more than one count but fewer than ten. V and J are TRBV11-1 and TRBJ2-2; 7 nucleotides match TRBD2. V gave up 2 bases and J gave up 0 bases; unmatched junction bases: 9. Germline CDR1 reads SGHAT; CDR2 reads FQDESV (reference sequence). The CDR3 loop spans 18 amino acids. CDR3 residues: CASSLKGSGGTNTGELFF. The DNA of the CDR3 is TGTGCCAGCAGCTTAAAGGGGTCCGGGGGGACGAACACCGGGGAGCTGTTTTTT. Full variable domain (missing parts from reference TRBV11-1 and TRBJ2-2): EAEVAQSPRYKITEKSQAVAFWCDPISGHATLYWYRQILGQGPELLVQFQDESVVDDSQLPKDRFSAERLKGVDSTLKIQPAELGDSAMYLCASSLKGSGGTNTGELFFGEGSRLTVL.

This clonotype was seen a few times. This chain connects TRBV20-1 to TRBJ2-3; 9 bases agree with TRBD2. The J segment lost 6 bases and the V segment lost 5 bases, leaving 12 bases of the junction unmatched. The CDR3 has 15 residues. Germline V CDR1 and CDR2: DFQATT, SNEGSKA (reference sequence). The CDR3 loop reads CSALPGLAPFDTQYF. The CDR3 nucleotides read TGCAGTGCTCTACCGGGACTAGCCCCGTTCGATACGCAGTATTTT.

In this sample, this clonotype turned up a few times. The CDR3 loop reads CASSTTGTATLYGYTF. The DNA of the CDR3 is TGTGCCAGCAGTACTACCGGGACGGCTACCCTCTATGGCTACACCTTC. This chain joins TRBV6-5 and TRBJ1-2; the D gene is possibly TRBD1 (5 bases). This CDR3 has 16 amino acids. Trimming removed 5 bases from V and 4 bases from J, with 20 bases in between. Germline CDR1 and CDR2: MNHEY and SVGAGI.